The T cell receptor beta chain under discussion was sequenced for a study of blood T cell repertoires in COVID-19. Original processing methods: Amplification of reference gene primers provided the estimated nucleated cell counts. Profiled with immunoSEQ multiplex PCR; TCRdb holds only in-frame clones, not every one. V, J and clone size derive from that table, while D and trimming were established from the DNA sequence. The sample lists around 310,000 clones; nearly 90% were seen once. The age range of participants was 18 to 89 years, with residence in about two dozen US areas. This CDR3 is 15 amino acids long. Germline CDR1 is SGHAT and CDR2 is FQNNGV. V was trimmed by 2 bases and J by 10 bases, leaving 20 bases between them.

This chain connects TRBV11-2 to TRBJ1-1; no definite D call. The sample comprised PBMCs or T cells enriched from blood (not recorded which). The TCR originated in a woman aged 25 to 39 who had recovered from COVID-19. The CDR3 region has the DNA TGTGCCAGCAGCTTATCCCCCCCAGGCGAAGGAGGAGCTTTCTTT. It encodes CASSLSPPGEGGAFF. The full variable domain, in which reference TRBV11-2 and TRBJ1-1 provide the parts outside the CDR3, is EAGVAQSPRYKIIEKRQSVAFWCNPISGHATLYWYQQILGQGPKLLIQFQNNGVVDDSQLPKDRFSAERLKGVDSTLKIQPAKLEDSAVYLCASSLSPPGEGGAFFGQGTRLTVV.